Sequencing of this T cell receptor beta chain was carried out in a study of blood T cell repertoires in COVID-19. Study as a whole: Acute-phase and convalescent COVID-19 samples originated in the United States, Italy and Spain. T cells, B-cell-depleted T cells, or PBMCs provided the cDNA or gDNA that served as material.

Trimming stripped 4 bases from V and 0 bases from J, with 15 bases between. Per the germline V gene, CDR1 is SGHTA and CDR2 is FQGNSA. The CDR3 is 17 residues long. Repertoires were generated with immunoSEQ multiplex PCR, while TCRdb's copy carries only in-frame clones and drops some. Seen here are around 68,000 clones, approximately 93% observed once, and the top ten hold about 3%. The material sequenced was peripheral blood. This chain uses TRBV7-2 with TRBJ2-2; D is undetermined. The sequence was obtained from a man aged 70 or older with active COVID-19. CDR3: CASSSNLQRPNTGELFF. The CDR3 nucleotides are TGTGCCAGCAGCTCCAACCTACAGAGACCGAACACCGGGGAGCTGTTTTTT. Full variable domain (missing parts from reference TRBV7-2 and TRBJ2-2): GAGVSQSPSNKVTEKGKDVELRCDPISGHTALYWYRQSLGQGLEFLIYFQGNSAPDKSGLPSDRFSAERTGGSVSTLTIQRTQQEDSAVYLCASSSNLQRPNTGELFFGEGSRLTVL.